This T cell receptor (beta chain) was documented in a study of CD4 and CD8 cells across lung adenocarcinoma regions. TCRdb itself ran the PCR reads through MiXCR, one entry per CDR3 protein. The table lists 25,000 or so distinct CDR3 sequences, around 50% of them singletons. The patients had localized lung adenocarcinoma, a non-small cell subtype. Turning to this clonotype: At one end, the junction sequence differs from germline, possibly due to a read error.

From germline, CDR1 is MRHNA and CDR2 SNTAGT. The CDR3 spans 14 residues. This receptor was taken from a male donor with lung adenocarcinoma. The CD4 and CD8 labels of this study may be unreliable. This chain links TRBV6-4 with TRBJ2-1, with TRBD2 matching over 7 bases. The source material was CD4+ T cells from the center of a lung tumor. The CDR3 coding sequence is TGTGCCAGCAGTGAGCGGGAGTCCTACAATGAGCAGCTCTTC. This codes for CASSERESYNEQLF.